Given below is one T cell receptor (beta chain) in context. Antigen unknown. Naive CD8 isolation took CD45RO-negative cells positively selected for CCR7 and excluded terminally differentiated effector memory CD45RA+ cells. Assay used: immunoSEQ multiplex PCR; TCRdb lists only in-frame clones, some missing. The sample lists around 650,000 clones; about 95% were seen once. The data stem from a study of shared clonotypes between healthy human individuals. Looking at the study overall: A couple of women and a few men aged 18 to 49 served as donors.

Study results and caveats: Sharing across four donors was highest in naive CD4 (approximately 5%) and lowest in memory CD8 (around 0.4%). Genetic and exposure-history diversity was limited by the small donor number.

The source is a woman aged 30 to 39 in good health. The specimen sequenced was naive CD8+ T cells sorted from blood.

CDR3 nucleotides: TGTGCCAGCGGGCCAGTTCTCCTAGGCGAGCAGTACTTC. This codes for CASGPVLLGEQYF. This chain connects TRBV28 to TRBJ2-7; D is uncertain. CDR1 MDHEN and CDR2 SYDVKM come from the germline V gene. The V gene lost 8 bases and the J gene lost 6 bases, with 17 bases spanning the gap. This CDR3 comprises 13 residues. Full variable domain (remainder filled in from reference TRBV28 and TRBJ2-7): DVKVTQSSRYLVKRTGEKVFLECVQDMDHENMFWYRQDPGLGLRLIYFSYDVKMKEKGDIPEGYSVSREKKERFSLILESASTNQTSMYLCASGPVLLGEQYFGPGTRLTVT.